These 16 T cell receptor beta chains share one sample of origin, sequenced in a study of PD-1 blockade in classical Hodgkin lymphoma (dated by TCRdb to the early 2020s). Receptor amplification or capture employed the immunoSEQ multiplex PCR assay. This is the immuneACCESS table as TCRdb keeps it, with only in-frame sequences that have V and J called. A part of the clones is gone; compared with another copy, unresolved V genes explain less than half, and the rest is unexplained. This sample is represented by under 35,000 clones; approximately 85% of them were singletons. Together, the top ten hold approximately 2.4% of the sample. Taken with the paper, the label for time point translates to: cycle 4 day 1 (C4D1), after more than 5 weeks of nivolumab. Every trial patient had relapsed following autologous stem cell transplantation, and prior brentuximab vedotin exposure was what differed among cohorts A, B and C. CD4+ T cells were purified from thawed PBMCs by magnetic negative selection with a Miltenyi CD4+ T cell isolation kit.

Specimen: CD4+ T cells from blood, collected before the fourth cycle of nivolumab. Receptor source: a human donor with classical Hodgkin lymphoma.

V gene TRBV7-2 combines with J gene TRBJ1-2; D unclear. The CDR3 has 13 residues. The V gene's germline CDR1 is SGHTA and CDR2 FQGNSA. V lost 2 bases and J 2 bases, leaving 6 bases between the germline ends. CDR3 nucleotide sequence: TGTGCCAGCAGCTTATTCCGGAACTATGGCTACACCTTC. Amino acids: CASSLFRNYGYTF.

The rearrangement uses TRBV7-9 and TRBJ1-6, with a possible D match to TRBD1 (5 bases). The CDR3 spans 13 residues. The germline V gene encodes CDR1 SEHNR and CDR2 FQNEAQ (reference sequence). V was pared by 5 bases and J by 5 bases, with 7 bases between. The CDR3 DNA follows: TGTGCCAGCAGCCTCAGGGATAATTCACCCCTCCACTTT. It translates to CASSLRDNSPLHF.

This chain joins TRBV6-1 and TRBJ1-3; D is ambiguous. The ends were cut back, 9 bases at V and 2 bases at J, with 11 bases in the middle. CDR1 and CDR2 from the germline V gene are MNHNS and SASEGT. The CDR3 length is 13 residues. CDR3: CASRIETGNTIYF. The CDR3 DNA reads as TGTGCCAGTCGTATAGAGACTGGAAACACCATATATTTT.

V usage is TRBV30 and J usage is TRBJ2-1; 9 bases match TRBD2. The CDR3 is 15 residues long. Trimming took 2 bases from V and 4 from J; bases not matched to a gene: 6. Germline values: CDR1 GTSNPN, CDR2 SVGIG (reference sequence). CDR3 bases: TGTGCCTGGAGTATAGGACTAGCGAGATACAATGAGCAGTTCTTC. This translates into CAWSIGLARYNEQFF.

The chain has TRBV6-5 and TRBJ1-1, with D hard to call. V was clipped by 0 bases and J by 5 bases, with 10 bases between them. The CDR3 has 14 residues. The V gene's germline CDR1 is MNHEY and CDR2 SVGAGI. CDR3 protein: CASSYSAEFTEAFF. The DNA for the CDR3 is TGTGCCAGCAGTTACTCGGCGGAATTTACTGAAGCTTTCTTT.

The chain combines TRBV28 with TRBJ1-2; D remains ambiguous. V was trimmed by 6 bases and J by 1 base, leaving 15 bases between them. CDR3 length equals 15 residues. Germline V gives CDR1 MDHEN, CDR2 SYDVKM. CDR3 protein: CASRDRGSLNYGYTF. The CDR3 region has the DNA TGTGCCAGCAGGGACCGTGGGTCTCTTAACTATGGCTACACCTTC.

The chain is built from TRBV11-3 and TRBJ2-1, with 8 bases aligning to TRBD2. The germline V gene encodes CDR1 SGHNT and CDR2 YENEEA. After removal of 1 base from V and 4 bases from J, the junction contained 6 bases not matched to a gene. The CDR3 has 16 amino acids. DNA of the CDR3: TGTGCCAGCAGCTTAGGTAGACTAGCGATTTACAATGAGCAGTTCTTC. It translates to CASSLGRLAIYNEQFF.

The chain employs TRBV4-2 and TRBJ2-7, with TRBD1 matching 8 bases. The trim removed 5 bases at V and 4 bases at J, leaving 4 bases unmatched. The CDR3 length is 13 residues. The germline V gene encodes CDR1 LGHNA and CDR2 YNFKEQ. CDR3: CASSSTGAYEQYF. CDR3 in DNA: TGTGCCAGCAGCTCGACAGGGGCATACGAGCAGTACTTC.

This clone was observed once. The V gene is TRBV27, the J gene TRBJ2-1; TRBD2 might be the D (6 bases). V dropped 5 bases and J dropped 8 bases, with 16 bases sitting between them. Germline V CDR1 and CDR2: MNHEY, SMNVEV (reference sequence). CDR3 length equals 14 residues. This chain's CDR3 is CASSRGGKYDEQFF. DNA for the CDR3: TGTGCCAGCAGTAGGGGCGGGAAGTATGATGAGCAGTTCTTC.

The chain recombines TRBV6-5 with TRBJ1-6, with 7 positions matching TRBD1. This CDR3 spans 13 amino acids. V lost 6 bases and J lost 6; bases outside the gene matches: 2. The germline V gene has CDR1 MNHEY and CDR2 SVGAGI. CDR3 nucleotide sequence: TGTGCCAGCAGCAGGGGGACTAATTCACCCCTCCACTTT. Translation: CASSRGTNSPLHF.

The rearrangement uses TRBV5-5 and TRBJ1-1; D not resolved. This CDR3 is 13 amino acids long. V was shortened by 2 bases and J by 11 bases, with 16 bases between the two germline ends. Germline CDR1 reads SGHKS; CDR2 reads YYEKEE (reference sequence). The CDR3 DNA reads as TGTGCCAGCAGCTTTGACGATCTGAGAATCGCTTTCTTT. Protein sequence: CASSFDDLRIAFF.

This chain uses TRBV10-1 with TRBJ1-1; D gene ambiguous. CDR3 size: 14 residues. CDR1 and CDR2 (germline): WNHNN, SYGVQD (reference sequence). Trimming left V 4 bases short and J 9 bases short, with 18 bases between. CDR3 in amino acids: CASSALGPRPKAFF. CDR3 nucleotides: TGCGCCAGCAGTGCTCTCGGACCCCGCCCAAAAGCTTTCTTT.

The chain has TRBV19 and TRBJ2-7; the D is unclear. Looked up from germline, CDR1 is LNHDA and CDR2 is SQIVND (reference sequence). This CDR3 is built from 13 residues. Trimming took off 5 bases at V and 3 bases at J, with 11 bases between the two ends. CDR3 loop: CASSFREHYEQYF. The CDR3 DNA follows: TGTGCCAGTAGTTTTCGCGAACACTACGAGCAGTACTTC.

The rearrangement joins TRBV11-2 to TRBJ1-3, with a possible D match to TRBD1 (5 bases). CDR1 and CDR2 (germline): SGHAT, FQNNGV. The CDR3 runs to 16 residues. With 1 base removed from V and 4 bases from J, the gap between germline ends came to 14 bases. CDR3 sequence reads: CASSLVGRAAGNTIYF. CDR3 DNA sequence: TGTGCCAGCAGCTTAGTGGGCAGGGCGGCCGGAAACACCATATATTTT. Variable domain in full (rest from reference TRBV11-2 and TRBJ1-3): EAGVAQSPRYKIIEKRQSVAFWCNPISGHATLYWYQQILGQGPKLLIQFQNNGVVDDSQLPKDRFSAERLKGVDSTLKIQPAKLEDSAVYLCASSLVGRAAGNTIYFGEGSWLTVV.

This clone was picked up a small number of times. This chain uses TRBV28 with TRBJ1-2; D not certain. CDR1 and CDR2 (germline): MDHEN, SYDVKM. The CDR3 is 13 amino acids. V was shortened by 8 bases and J by 2 bases, with 12 bases between the two germline ends. Here the CDR3 DNA reads TGTGCCAGCCGGGCCGGGCGAAACTATGGCTACACCTTC. Protein product: CASRAGRNYGYTF.

The sample holds a few counts of this clone. V and J are TRBV19 and TRBJ2-7, with 11 positions matching TRBD2. This CDR3 is 15 amino acids long. Germline CDR1 LNHDA, CDR2 SQIVND (reference sequence). V lost 5 bases, J lost 4 bases, and 7 bases stayed unmatched. The CDR3 loop is CASSARLAGRYEQYF. The CDR3 nucleotides are TGTGCCAGTAGTGCAAGACTAGCGGGGCGATACGAGCAGTACTTC.